These T cell receptor beta chains were read from a single sample in a study of shared clonotypes between healthy human individuals. Sequenced by immunoSEQ multiplex PCR; TCRdb stores in-frame clones only, minus some. The table has millions of clones, more than 90% seen once. What was sequenced was naive CD4+ T cells sorted from blood. These receptors originate from a man aged 18 to 30 in good health. Each CDR3 is given with its conserved first and last residue. The D gene is left open where the match is weak. Only some rows state a clone size, as once, few, many or a class for expanded clones.

CDR3 protein,CDR3 DNA,clone size,J gene,D gene,V gene
CAWSQQTEIGGYTF,TGTGCCTGGAGCCAACAGACAGAAATTGGCGGCTACACCTTC,.,TRBJ1-2,.,TRBV30
CASSLGGWQETQYF,TGCGCCAGCAGCTTGGGAGGGTGGCAAGAGACCCAGTACTTC,.,TRBJ2-5,.,TRBV5-1
CASSKDRGTTNEKLFF,TGTGCCAGCAGCAAAGACAGGGGCACAACTAATGAAAAACTGTTTTTT,.,TRBJ1-4,TRBD1,TRBV5-6
CASRRPQASYEQYF,TGTGCCAGCAGAAGACCACAGGCGTCCTACGAGCAGTACTTC,.,TRBJ2-7,.,TRBV7-9
CSVDGSGSTDTQYF,TGCAGCGTTGACGGTAGCGGTAGCACAGATACGCAGTATTTT,.,TRBJ2-3,.,TRBV29-1
CASSRDRGLRYNEQFF,TGTGCCAGCAGTAGGGACAGGGGACTGCGCTACAATGAGCAGTTCTTC,.,TRBJ2-1,TRBD1,TRBV2
CAWSTKNTGELFF,TGTGCCTGGAGTACAAAGAACACCGGGGAGCTGTTTTTT,.,TRBJ2-2,.,TRBV30
CAWTRQSVTEAFF,TGTGCCTGGACTCGACAGTCAGTCACTGAAGCTTTCTTT,.,TRBJ1-1,.,TRBV30
CASSLLTNSPLHF,TGTGCCAGCAGTTTATTAACAAATTCACCCCTCCACTTT,.,TRBJ1-6,.,TRBV27
CAWSLLIRNTEAFF,TGTGCCTGGAGCCTACTGATACGAAACACTGAAGCTTTCTTT,.,TRBJ1-1,.,TRBV30
CASSYRDTNTGELFF,TGCGCCAGCAGCTACCGGGACACCAACACCGGGGAGCTGTTTTTT,.,TRBJ2-2,.,TRBV5-1
CASSYSQKGVYGYTF,TGTGCCAGCAGTTATTCGCAAAAGGGGGTCTATGGCTACACCTTC,.,TRBJ1-2,.,TRBV6-5
CAIGFATGPYNEQFF,TGTGCCATCGGCTTTGCCACAGGGCCCTACAATGAGCAGTTCTTC,.,TRBJ2-1,.,TRBV10-3
CASSYQPQHF,TGTGCCAGCAGCTATCAGCCCCAGCATTTT,.,TRBJ1-5,.,TRBV27
CASSIGTSGRRAPYEQYF,TGTGCCAGCAGCATCGGGACTAGCGGGAGGAGGGCGCCCTACGAGCAGTACTTC,.,TRBJ2-7,TRBD2,TRBV9
CASSSGPTRGSNEQFF,TGTGCCAGCAGCTCGGGACCAACCCGAGGGAGCAATGAGCAGTTCTTC,.,TRBJ2-1,.,TRBV5-6
CASSIEEGSQAFF,TGTGCCAGTAGTATAGAAGAGGGGTCGCAAGCTTTCTTT,.,TRBJ1-1,.,TRBV19
CASSLDWGGNYEQYF,TGTGCCAGCAGCTTGGACTGGGGAGGGAACTACGAGCAGTACTTC,.,TRBJ2-7,TRBD2,TRBV5-4
CASSSVRGEGINIQYF,TGTGCCAGCAGCAGCGTGAGGGGAGAGGGAATTAACATTCAGTACTTC,.,TRBJ2-4,.,TRBV7-2
CASSFRPNSYEQYF,TGTGCCAGCAGCTTCCGTCCAAATTCCTACGAGCAGTACTTC,once,TRBJ2-7,.,TRBV7-9
CASSLAPGGITDTQYF,TGTGCCAGCAGCTTAGCCCCTGGGGGGATCACAGATACGCAGTATTTT,.,TRBJ2-3,.,TRBV7-8
CSAMTGGAGYTF,TGCAGCGCCATGACAGGGGGAGCTGGCTACACCTTC,.,TRBJ1-2,TRBD1,TRBV29-1
CASSGLAGGPYF,TGTGCCAGCAGCGGACTAGCGGGAGGGCCTTACTTC,.,TRBJ2-5,TRBD2,TRBV9
CASSKSPGWGHNEQFF,TGTGCCAGCAGCAAATCCCCGGGGTGGGGACACAATGAGCAGTTCTTC,.,TRBJ2-1,.,TRBV9
CASSLTVKNSPLHF,TGTGCCAGCAGCCTGACAGTTAAGAATTCACCCCTCCACTTT,.,TRBJ1-6,.,TRBV6-5
CASSPSTLATDTQYF,TGTGCCAGCAGCCCCTCGACGTTAGCAACAGATACGCAGTATTTT,.,TRBJ2-3,.,TRBV9
CASSDGGTGELFF,TGTGCCAGCAGTGACGGCGGCACCGGGGAGCTGTTTTTT,.,TRBJ2-2,.,TRBV2
CASSKRDLSGNTIYF,TGTGCCAGCAGCAAAAGGGACCTCTCTGGAAACACCATATATTTT,.,TRBJ1-3,.,TRBV7-9
CASAPNRANQETQYF,TGTGCCAGCGCCCCCAACCGGGCTAACCAAGAGACCCAGTACTTC,.,TRBJ2-5,.,TRBV2
CASSITSGGNEQYF,TGTGCCAGCAGCATAACGTCCGGGGGCAACGAGCAGTACTTC,.,TRBJ2-7,.,TRBV7-2
CASSLLRSNSPLHF,TGTGCCAGCAGCTTGTTGCGGAGTAATTCACCCCTCCACTTT,.,TRBJ1-6,.,TRBV5-6
CASSPRVQGYNEQYF,TGTGCCAGCAGCCCAAGGGTACAGGGTTACAACGAGCAGTACTTC,.,TRBJ2-7,.,TRBV9
CASSAEGREYEQYF,TGTGCCAGCAGTGCCGAGGGCCGGGAATACGAGCAGTACTTC,.,TRBJ2-7,.,TRBV6-1
CASSVGPQSNEKLFF,TGTGCCAGCAGCGTAGGACCCCAGTCTAATGAAAAACTGTTTTTT,.,TRBJ1-4,.,TRBV9
CASSESNPPSTDTQYF,TGCGCCAGCAGTGAGTCCAACCCGCCTAGCACAGATACGCAGTATTTT,once,TRBJ2-3,.,TRBV10-2
CAIQGSGNTIYF,TGTGCCATTCAGGGCTCTGGAAACACCATATATTTT,once,TRBJ1-3,.,TRBV10-3
CASSQVDRGPAEKLFF,TGTGCCAGCAGCCAGGTGGACAGGGGGCCGGCAGAAAAACTGTTTTTT,.,TRBJ1-4,TRBD1,TRBV5-6
CSVEIGAGNTIYF,TGCAGCGTTGAAATAGGGGCGGGAAACACCATATATTTT,.,TRBJ1-3,.,TRBV29-1
CASTGSTEAFF,TGTGCCAGCACAGGGTCCACTGAAGCTTTCTTT,.,TRBJ1-1,.,TRBV6-5
CASSLDEQPQGGELFF,TGTGCCAGCAGCTTAGATGAACAGCCTCAGGGCGGGGAGCTGTTTTTT,.,TRBJ2-2,.,TRBV11-2